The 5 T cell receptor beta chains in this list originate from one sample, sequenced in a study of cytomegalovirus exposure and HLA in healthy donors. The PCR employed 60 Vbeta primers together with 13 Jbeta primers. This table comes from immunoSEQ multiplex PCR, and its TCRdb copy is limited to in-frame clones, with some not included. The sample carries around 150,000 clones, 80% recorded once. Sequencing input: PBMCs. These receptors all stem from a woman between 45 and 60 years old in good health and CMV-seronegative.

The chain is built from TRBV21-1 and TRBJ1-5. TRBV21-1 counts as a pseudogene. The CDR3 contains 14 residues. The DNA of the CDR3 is TGTGCCAGCAGCAAAGCGCGCCTAAATCAGCCCCAGCATTTT. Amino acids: CASSKARLNQPQHF.

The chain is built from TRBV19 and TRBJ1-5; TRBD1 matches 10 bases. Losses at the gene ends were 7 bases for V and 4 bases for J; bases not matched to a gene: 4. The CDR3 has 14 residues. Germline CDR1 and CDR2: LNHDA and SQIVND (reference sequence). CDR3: CASTPGQGNQPQHF. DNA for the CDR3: TGTGCCAGTACTCCGGGACAGGGGAATCAGCCCCAGCATTTT.

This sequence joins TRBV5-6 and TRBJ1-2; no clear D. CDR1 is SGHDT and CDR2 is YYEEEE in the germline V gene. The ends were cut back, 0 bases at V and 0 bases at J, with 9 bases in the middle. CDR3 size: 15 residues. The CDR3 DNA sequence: TGTGCCAGCAGCTTGGGGGCGAACTCTAACTATGGCTACACCTTC. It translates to CASSLGANSNYGYTF.

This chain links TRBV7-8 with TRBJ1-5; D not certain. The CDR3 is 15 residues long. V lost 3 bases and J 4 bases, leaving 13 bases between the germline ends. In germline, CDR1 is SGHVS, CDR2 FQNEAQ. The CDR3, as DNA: TGTGCCAGCAGCTTGATGCGTCAGACTAATCAGCCCCAGCATTTT. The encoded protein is CASSLMRQTNQPQHF.

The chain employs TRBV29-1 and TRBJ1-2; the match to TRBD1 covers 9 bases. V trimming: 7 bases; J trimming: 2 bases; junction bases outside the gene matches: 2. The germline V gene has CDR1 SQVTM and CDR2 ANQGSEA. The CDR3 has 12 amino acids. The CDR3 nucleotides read TGCAGCGGGGGGACAGGGAACTATGGCTACACCTTC. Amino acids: CSGGTGNYGYTF.